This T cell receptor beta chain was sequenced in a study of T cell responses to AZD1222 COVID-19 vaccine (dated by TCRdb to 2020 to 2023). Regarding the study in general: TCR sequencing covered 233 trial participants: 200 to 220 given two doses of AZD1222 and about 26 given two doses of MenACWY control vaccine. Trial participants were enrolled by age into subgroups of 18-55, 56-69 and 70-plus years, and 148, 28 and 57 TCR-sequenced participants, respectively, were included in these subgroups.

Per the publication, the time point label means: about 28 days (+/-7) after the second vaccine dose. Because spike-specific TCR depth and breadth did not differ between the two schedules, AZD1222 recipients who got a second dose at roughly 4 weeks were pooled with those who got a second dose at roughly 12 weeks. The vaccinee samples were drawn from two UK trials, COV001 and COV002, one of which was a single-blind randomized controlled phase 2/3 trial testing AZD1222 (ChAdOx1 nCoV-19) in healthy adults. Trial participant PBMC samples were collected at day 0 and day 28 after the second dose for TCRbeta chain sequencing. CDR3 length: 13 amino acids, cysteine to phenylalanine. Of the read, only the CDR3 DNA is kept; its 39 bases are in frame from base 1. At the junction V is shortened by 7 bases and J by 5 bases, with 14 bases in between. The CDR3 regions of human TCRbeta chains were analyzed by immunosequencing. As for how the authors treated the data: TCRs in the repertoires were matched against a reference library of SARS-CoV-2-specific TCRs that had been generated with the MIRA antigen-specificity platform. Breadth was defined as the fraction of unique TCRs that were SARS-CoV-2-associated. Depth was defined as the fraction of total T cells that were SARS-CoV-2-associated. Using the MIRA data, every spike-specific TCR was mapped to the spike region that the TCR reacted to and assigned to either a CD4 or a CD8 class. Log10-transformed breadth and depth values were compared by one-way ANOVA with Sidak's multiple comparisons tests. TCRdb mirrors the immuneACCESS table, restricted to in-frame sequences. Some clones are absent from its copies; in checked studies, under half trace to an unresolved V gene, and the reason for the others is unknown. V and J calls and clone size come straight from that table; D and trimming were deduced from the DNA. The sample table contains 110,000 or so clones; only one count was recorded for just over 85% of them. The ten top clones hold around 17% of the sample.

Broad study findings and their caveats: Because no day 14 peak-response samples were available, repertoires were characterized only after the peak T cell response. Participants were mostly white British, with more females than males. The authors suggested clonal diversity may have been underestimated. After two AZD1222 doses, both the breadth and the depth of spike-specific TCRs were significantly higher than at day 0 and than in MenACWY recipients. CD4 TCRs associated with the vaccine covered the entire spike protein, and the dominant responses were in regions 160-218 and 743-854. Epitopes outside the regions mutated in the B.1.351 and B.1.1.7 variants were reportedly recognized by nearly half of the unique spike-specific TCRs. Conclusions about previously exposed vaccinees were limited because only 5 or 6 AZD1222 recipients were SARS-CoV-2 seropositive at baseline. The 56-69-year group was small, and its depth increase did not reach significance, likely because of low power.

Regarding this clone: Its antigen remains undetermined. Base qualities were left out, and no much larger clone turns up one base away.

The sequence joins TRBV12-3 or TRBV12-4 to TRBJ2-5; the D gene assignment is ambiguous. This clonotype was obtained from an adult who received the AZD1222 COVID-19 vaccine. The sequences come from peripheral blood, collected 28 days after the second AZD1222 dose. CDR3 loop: CASTLDLGETQYF. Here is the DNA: TGTGCCAGCACCCTGGACCTAGGGGAGACCCAGTACTTC.